The table lists the clone carrying this TCR beta chain with many counts. Antigen: not known. Unique molecular identifier tags were affixed to discrete cDNA molecules. Via MiXCR, TCRdb re-called the 5' RACE reads, giving one row per CDR3 protein. The data contain fewer than 60,000 distinct CDR3 sequences, roughly 8.8% of them seen just once; the ten biggest clones take up 14% to 15%. The data derive from a study of early T cells in non-severe SARS-CoV-2 infection. In the study overall: The authors sequenced bulk RNA from unsorted whole blood, leaving chains unpaired. Study-wide findings and caveats: Missing private and CD4 specificities, VDJdb matching favored anti-spike CD8 responses.

Unmatched junction bases numbered 3, after V lost 1 base and J lost 5 bases. The CDR3 has 15 amino acids. The germline V gene has CDR1 SGHTA and CDR2 FQGNSA. The rearrangement joins TRBV7-2 to TRBJ1-1, with TRBD1 matching 11 bases. Material: whole blood. The clonotype comes from an adult who was a healthcare worker with PCR-confirmed SARS-CoV-2 infection or an uninfected control (not recorded which). The CDR3 sequence: CASSLVGTGGTEAFF. The CDR3, as DNA: TGTGCCAGCAGCTTAGTTGGGACAGGGGGGACTGAAGCTTTCTTT.